This entry lists 30 T cell receptor beta chains sequenced from one sample in a study of blood T cell repertoires in COVID-19. Clones were sequenced by immunoSEQ multiplex PCR, and TCRdb holds only the in-frame ones, with some missing. The repertoire holds around 100,000 clones, with 84% as singletons. The material sequenced was peripheral blood. These receptors came from a human donor in a cohort sampled during active or convalescent COVID-19.

This sequence joins TRBV24-1 and TRBJ1-5; 7 bases agree with TRBD1. Unmatched junction bases numbered 6, after V lost 3 bases and J lost 2 bases. Germline CDR1 and CDR2: KGHDR and SFDVKD. This CDR3 region has 16 residues. CDR3 residues: CATSDTGVAGNQPQHF. As DNA, the CDR3 is TGTGCCACCAGTGATACAGGGGTGGCGGGCAATCAGCCCCAGCATTTT.

The chain joins TRBV7-9 to TRBJ2-5; D call uncertain. CDR1 SEHNR and CDR2 FQNEAQ come from the germline V gene (reference sequence). V dropped 1 base and J dropped 5 bases, with 8 bases sitting between them. The CDR3 contains 13 residues. CDR3 sequence reads: CASSLGYAETQYF. The CDR3 nucleotides read TGTGCCAGCAGCTTAGGCTATGCGGAGACCCAGTACTTC.

This chain joins TRBV10-3 and TRBJ2-3; 13 bases align to TRBD2. The CDR3 has 15 residues. Unmatched junction bases numbered 3, after V lost 5 bases and J lost 4 bases. Germline values: CDR1 ENHRY, CDR2 SYGVKD. In DNA form, the CDR3 reads TGTGCCATCAGTCAAGGACTAGCGGGGGCAGATACGCAGTATTTT. It translates to CAISQGLAGADTQYF.

The chain has TRBV5-1 and TRBJ1-1, with a tentative D call TRBD1 (5 bases). Germline values: CDR1 SGHRS, CDR2 YFSETQ. The CDR3 totals 16 residues. Trimming took off 0 bases at V and 2 bases at J, with 14 bases between the two ends. The CDR3 is CASSLEVDRYNTEAFF. DNA for the CDR3: TGCGCCAGCAGCTTGGAGGTTGACAGATACAACACTGAAGCTTTCTTT.

The V call is TRBV2, the J call TRBJ1-5; TRBD1 aligns across 8 bases. This CDR3 has 15 residues. Germline CDR1 is SNHLY and CDR2 is FYNNEI. Germline trimming cut 0 bases from V and 7 bases from J; bases unmatched to any gene: 5. DNA of the CDR3: TGTGCCAGCAGTGAAGCGTCAGGGGGCCGGCAGCCCCAGCATTTT. This encodes CASSEASGGRQPQHF.

The gene calls are TRBV7-2 and TRBJ1-1, with unresolved D. V was pared by 6 bases and J by 6 bases, with 14 bases between. CDR1 is SGHTA, CDR2 FQGNSA, per germline. CDR3 size: 13 residues. The CDR3 DNA reads TGTGCCAGCAGTGGTGAGGGTCGGGCTGAAGCTTTCTTT. Its translation is CASSGEGRAEAFF.

This sequence joins TRBV11-3 and TRBJ2-1; weak D call: TRBD1 (5 bases). V lost 4 bases, J lost 9 bases, and 13 bases lay in between. Germline V CDR1 and CDR2: SGHNT, YENEEA. The CDR3 length is 13 residues. CDR3 loop: CASSSTAQGEQFF. The CDR3 nucleotides are TGTGCCAGCAGCTCGACTGCGCAGGGTGAGCAGTTCTTC.

The genes are TRBV18 and TRBJ1-1; 8 positions agree with TRBD1. Germline assignment: CDR1 KGHSH and CDR2 LQKENI. This CDR3 has 13 residues. The V segment lost 5 bases and the J segment 5 bases; nucleotides outside the gene matches: 4. Here the CDR3 DNA reads TGTGCCAGCTCATCCCAGGGGGCGACTGAAGCTTTCTTT. Protein sequence: CASSSQGATEAFF.

The chain joins TRBV28 to TRBJ2-5; D may be TRBD1 (6 bases). From germline, CDR1 is MDHEN and CDR2 SYDVKM. The CDR3 contains 15 residues. Deletions cut 3 bases from V and 4 bases from J, with 15 bases between. DNA of the CDR3: TGTGCCAGCAGTTTCCAGACAGGCGCCGGAGAGACCCAGTACTTC. Protein product: CASSFQTGAGETQYF.

The V call is TRBV5-1, the J call TRBJ1-3; TRBD1 agrees at 7 bases. CDR1 is SGHRS and CDR2 is YFSETQ in the germline V gene. The V segment lost 0 bases and the J segment 5 bases; nucleotides outside the gene matches: 8. This CDR3 contains 16 residues. The CDR3 DNA follows: TGCGCCAGCAGCTTGGCGGGGACAGACTTAAGAAACACCATATATTTT. Protein sequence: CASSLAGTDLRNTIYF.

The J gene is TRBJ2-5, the V gene TRBV7-2, with TRBD2 matching 12 bases. The trim removed 4 bases at V and 2 bases at J, leaving 2 bases unmatched. Germline CDR1 reads SGHTA; CDR2 reads FQGNSA. The CDR3 sequence is 15 residues long. The CDR3 region has the DNA TGTGCCAGCAGCTCAGGACTAGCGGGACAAGAGACCCAGTACTTC. This encodes CASSSGLAGQETQYF.

V usage is TRBV9 and J usage is TRBJ1-5; unclear D gene. The CDR3 runs to 14 residues. V gave up 3 bases and J gave up 7 bases, with 14 bases separating them. Looked up from germline, CDR1 is SGDLS and CDR2 is YYNGEE. CDR3 amino acids: CASSAGGDRQPQHF. The DNA of the CDR3 is TGTGCCAGCAGCGCGGGCGGGGATCGGCAGCCCCAGCATTTT. The variable domain in full, completed from reference TRBV9 and TRBJ1-5, reads DSGVTQTPKHLITATGQRVTLRCSPRSGDLSVYWYQQSLDQGLQFLIQYYNGEERAKGNILERFSAQQFPDLHSELNLSSLELGDSALYFCASSAGGDRQPQHFGDGTRLSIL.

This clone was observed once. V and J are TRBV27 and TRBJ2-3, with D tentatively TRBD1 (6 bases). This CDR3 has 16 residues. Between the trimmed V and J ends, which lost 4 bases and 2 bases, there was a span of 16 bases. Germline V gene data show CDR1 as MNHEY and CDR2 as SMNVEV (reference sequence). CDR3 residues: CASSYTRTDYTDTQYF. The DNA for the CDR3 is TGTGCCAGCAGTTACACCCGGACAGATTACACAGATACGCAGTATTTT.

The V gene is TRBV5-5, the J gene TRBJ1-5, with 9 bases that match TRBD1. Germline trimming cut 0 bases from V and 5 bases from J; bases unmatched to any gene: 9. The CDR3 extends over 17 amino acids. In germline, CDR1 is SGHKS, CDR2 YYEKEE (reference sequence). CDR3 sequence (DNA): TGTGCCAGCAGCTTGGGCTTCGGACAGGGGTGGTATCAGCCCCAGCATTTT. Translating gives CASSLGFGQGWYQPQHF.

This chain uses TRBV5-6 with TRBJ2-5, with 7 bases identical to TRBD1. The CDR3 runs to 15 residues. V shed 3 bases, J shed 1 base, and the junction held 6 bases outside the gene matches. Germline CDR1 is SGHDT and CDR2 is YYEEEE. The CDR3 sequence: CASSSTHRGQETQYF. The DNA of the CDR3 is TGTGCCAGCAGCTCGACCCACAGGGGCCAAGAGACCCAGTACTTC.

CDR3 amino acids: CASSERGTEAFF. In nucleotides, the CDR3 is TGTGCCAGCAGCGAGCGGGGGACTGAAGCTTTCTTT. The rearrangement joins TRBV7-2 to TRBJ1-1; possibly TRBD1 for D (5 bases). The CDR3 has 12 amino acids. V lost 5 bases, J lost 5 bases, and 9 bases lay in between. Germline CDR1 and CDR2: SGHTA and FQGNSA.

This sequence joins TRBV14 and TRBJ2-7; D uncertain. Looked up from germline, CDR1 is SGHDN and CDR2 is FVKESK. The CDR3 spans 12 residues. Trimming took off 4 bases at V and 6 bases at J, with 10 bases between the two ends. For the CDR3, the DNA is TGTGCCAGCAGCCTACGACCGGGCGAGCAGTACTTC. Its translation is CASSLRPGEQYF. Full variable domain (missing parts from reference TRBV14 and TRBJ2-7): EAGVTQFPSHSVIEKGQTVTLRCDPISGHDNLYWYRRVMGKEIKFLLHFVKESKQDESGMPNNRFLAERTGGTYSTLKVQPAELEDSGVYFCASSLRPGEQYFGPGTRLTVT.

This clone was observed once. The chain joins TRBV9 to TRBJ1-2, with 7 positions matching TRBD1. The J segment lost 3 bases and the V segment lost 2 bases, leaving 1 base of the junction unmatched. Germline V gives CDR1 SGDLS, CDR2 YYNGEE. The CDR3 has 13 residues. The chain's CDR3 is CASSVGQDYGYTF. As DNA, the CDR3 is TGTGCCAGCAGCGTTGGACAGGACTATGGCTACACCTTC. The whole variable domain, remainder taken from reference TRBV9 and TRBJ1-2, is DSGVTQTPKHLITATGQRVTLRCSPRSGDLSVYWYQQSLDQGLQFLIQYYNGEERAKGNILERFSAQQFPDLHSELNLSSLELGDSALYFCASSVGQDYGYTFGSGTRLTVV.

The V and J genes are TRBV11-1 and TRBJ1-1; the match to TRBD1 covers 9 bases. The CDR3 has 16 residues. V was pared by 5 bases and J by 5 bases, with 12 bases of the junction left unmatched. CDR1 SGHAT and CDR2 FQDESV come from the germline V gene (reference sequence). The CDR3 region has the DNA TGTGCCAGCAGCCGAACAAGACAGGGGGGGAAGACTGAAGCTTTCTTT. This encodes CASSRTRQGGKTEAFF.

The V gene is TRBV5-1, the J gene TRBJ1-4; 7 bases agree with TRBD1. V lost 3 bases to trimming and J lost 6 bases; unmatched junction nucleotides: 14. CDR1 is SGHRS and CDR2 is YFSETQ in the germline V gene. The CDR3 is 17 amino acids. The CDR3 reads CASSSRTGRVSDEKLFF. The CDR3 nucleotides are TGCGCCAGCAGCTCTAGGACAGGCAGAGTCTCCGATGAAAAACTGTTTTTT.

V is TRBV11-1 and J is TRBJ1-6, with 7 bases lining up with TRBD1. V lost 5 bases, J lost 7 bases, and 5 bases stayed unmatched. Per germline, CDR1 SGHAT and CDR2 FQDESV (reference sequence). This CDR3 contains 14 residues. The CDR3 loop is CASSRQGGNSPLHF. CDR3 nucleotides: TGTGCCAGCAGCCGACAGGGCGGGAATTCACCCCTCCACTTT.

The rearrangement uses TRBV27 and TRBJ1-2, with D tentatively TRBD1 (6 bases). Trimming left V 0 bases short and J 8 bases short, with 10 bases between. The germline CDR1 and CDR2 sequences are MNHEY and SMNVEV (reference sequence). This CDR3 region has 13 residues. CDR3 amino acids: CASSLSGTKGYTF. The CDR3 DNA reads as TGTGCCAGCAGTTTATCCGGGACAAAAGGCTACACCTTC.

J is TRBJ2-7 and V is TRBV6-2 or TRBV6-3, with 13 bases matching TRBD2. V was clipped by 6 bases and J by 4 bases; unmatched bases: 9. The CDR3 runs 16 residues. Per the germline V gene, CDR1 is MNHEY and CDR2 is SVGEGT. The CDR3 spells CASSQGTSGVPYEQYF. The CDR3 nucleotides read TGTGCCAGCAGCCAAGGGACTAGCGGGGTCCCTTACGAGCAGTACTTC.

This chain uses TRBV5-6 with TRBJ1-2, with 10 positions matching TRBD1. The CDR3 runs to 16 residues. J was trimmed by 6 bases and V by 3 bases; bases with no gene match: 11. CDR1 and CDR2 from the germline V gene are SGHDT and YYEEEE. The CDR3 nucleotides read TGTGCCAGCAGCTGGCATGGTGGACAGGGGGTCAATGGCTACACCTTC. Amino acid sequence: CASSWHGGQGVNGYTF.

The count of this clone is one. The genes are TRBV25-1 and TRBJ2-5; TRBD1 matches 10 bases. The CDR3 runs to 16 residues. Germline CDR1 reads MGHDK; CDR2 reads SYGVNS. V trimming: 1 base; J trimming: 3 bases; junction bases outside the gene matches: 5. The CDR3 DNA follows: TGTGCCAGCAGTGAATGGGGGACAGGGGCGGAAGAGACCCAGTACTTC. It codes for CASSEWGTGAEETQYF.

The genes are TRBV11-2 and TRBJ2-7; D unresolved. Germline loops: CDR1 SGHAT, CDR2 FQNNGV. This CDR3 has 13 residues. V gave up 5 bases and J gave up 3 bases, with 11 bases separating them. The CDR3 is CASSTLRSYEQYF. The CDR3 DNA follows: TGTGCCAGCAGCACCCTCCGGAGCTACGAGCAGTACTTC. The variable domain in full, with the rest retrieved from reference TRBV11-2 and TRBJ2-7, is EAGVAQSPRYKIIEKRQSVAFWCNPISGHATLYWYQQILGQGPKLLIQFQNNGVVDDSQLPKDRFSAERLKGVDSTLKIQPAKLEDSAVYLCASSTLRSYEQYFGPGTRLTVT.

The chain joins TRBV11-3 to TRBJ2-1, with D perhaps matching TRBD2 (6 bases). V was trimmed by 5 bases and J by 5 bases, leaving 13 bases between them. CDR1 and CDR2 (germline): SGHNT, YENEEA. The CDR3 consists of 14 residues. The CDR3 bases are TGTGCCAGCAGCCCCCCCGGGAGCCACAATGAGCAGTTCTTC. Its protein is CASSPPGSHNEQFF.

The chain has TRBV10-3 and TRBJ2-6; D is possibly TRBD1 (5 bases). Trimming took off 2 bases at V and 0 bases at J, with 11 bases between the two ends. The CDR3 is 17 amino acids. Germline V gives CDR1 ENHRY, CDR2 SYGVKD. For the CDR3, the DNA is TGTGCCATCAGTGAGAGGGGCAAAAGCTCTGGGGCCAACGTCCTGACTTTC. Amino acids: CAISERGKSSGANVLTF.

This chain connects TRBV5-5 to TRBJ1-6; 7 bases line up with TRBD1. CDR1 and CDR2 from the germline V gene are SGHKS and YYEKEE (reference sequence). Trimming cost V 3 bases and J 9 bases; bases outside gene matches: 9. The CDR3 is 15 amino acids. In DNA, the CDR3 is TGTGCCAGCAGCTGGGTAGGGGGCGATACTTCACCCCTCCACTTT. It yields the protein CASSWVGGDTSPLHF.

This clone came up a few times. The V call is TRBV12-3 or TRBV12-4, the J call TRBJ1-2, with D perhaps TRBD1 (6 bases). The CDR3 is made up of 13 amino acids. The V gene lost 5 bases and the J gene lost 8 bases, with 15 bases spanning the gap. The CDR3 protein is CASSAGTIRGYTF. CDR3 DNA: TGTGCCAGCAGTGCCGGGACAATTCGCGGCTACACCTTC.